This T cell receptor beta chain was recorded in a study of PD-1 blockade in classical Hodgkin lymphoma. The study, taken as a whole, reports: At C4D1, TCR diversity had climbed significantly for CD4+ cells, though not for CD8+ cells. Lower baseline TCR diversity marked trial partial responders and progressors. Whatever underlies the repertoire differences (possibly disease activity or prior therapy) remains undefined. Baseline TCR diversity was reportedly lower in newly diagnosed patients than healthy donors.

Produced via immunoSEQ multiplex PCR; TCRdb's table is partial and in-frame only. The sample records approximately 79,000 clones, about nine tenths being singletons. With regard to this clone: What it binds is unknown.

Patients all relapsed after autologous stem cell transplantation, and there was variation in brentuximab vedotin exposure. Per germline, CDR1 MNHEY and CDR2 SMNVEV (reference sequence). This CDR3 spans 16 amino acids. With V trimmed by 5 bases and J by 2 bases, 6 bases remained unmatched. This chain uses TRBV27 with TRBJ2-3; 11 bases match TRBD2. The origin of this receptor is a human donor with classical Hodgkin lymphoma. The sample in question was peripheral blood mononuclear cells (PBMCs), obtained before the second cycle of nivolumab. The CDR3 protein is CASSGSSGRLTDTQYF. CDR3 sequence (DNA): TGTGCCAGCAGTGGATCTAGCGGGAGGCTCACAGATACGCAGTATTTT.